The present TCR beta chain was sequenced within a study of blood T cell repertoires in COVID-19. Study background: Sites across the United States, Italy and Spain contributed samples from acute and convalescent COVID-19. T cells, B-cell-depleted T cells, or PBMCs supplied cDNA or gDNA.

Original handling: Amplified reference gene primers provided the basis for estimating nucleated cell counts. The method was immunoSEQ multiplex PCR; TCRdb's version includes in-frame clones alone and lacks a portion of them. V and J calls and clone size are as listed in that table; D and trimming were resolved from the DNA. The data hold more than 90,000 clones, with about 84% observed a single time. V was cut by 5 bases and J by 7 bases, with 14 bases left in between. The CDR3 has 13 residues. Source material: peripheral blood. The sequence was obtained from a human donor in a cohort sampled during active COVID-19. The chain couples TRBV12-3 or TRBV12-4 to TRBJ1-2, with TRBD1 as a possible D gene (5 bases). The DNA for the CDR3 is TGTGCCAGCAGTCCCAAGACAGAGAGTGGCTACACCTTC. Its protein product is CASSPKTESGYTF.